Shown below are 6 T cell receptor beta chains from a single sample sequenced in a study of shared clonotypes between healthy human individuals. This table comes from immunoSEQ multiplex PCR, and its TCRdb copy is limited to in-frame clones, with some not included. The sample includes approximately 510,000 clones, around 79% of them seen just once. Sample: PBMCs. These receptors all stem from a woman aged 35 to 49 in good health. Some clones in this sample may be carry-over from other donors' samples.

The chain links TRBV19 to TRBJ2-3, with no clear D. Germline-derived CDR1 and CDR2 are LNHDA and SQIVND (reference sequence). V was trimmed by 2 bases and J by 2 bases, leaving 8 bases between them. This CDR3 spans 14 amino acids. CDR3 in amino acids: CASSISRDTDTQYF. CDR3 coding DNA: TGTGCCAGTAGTATATCCCGCGACACAGATACGCAGTATTTT.

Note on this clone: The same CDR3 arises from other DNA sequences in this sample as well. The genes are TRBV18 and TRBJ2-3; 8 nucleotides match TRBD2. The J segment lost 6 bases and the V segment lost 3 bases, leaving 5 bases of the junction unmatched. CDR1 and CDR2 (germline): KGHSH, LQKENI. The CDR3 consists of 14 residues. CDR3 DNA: TGTGCCAGCTCACCCCCTGGCGGGAGGGATACGCAGTATTTT. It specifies CASSPPGGRDTQYF.

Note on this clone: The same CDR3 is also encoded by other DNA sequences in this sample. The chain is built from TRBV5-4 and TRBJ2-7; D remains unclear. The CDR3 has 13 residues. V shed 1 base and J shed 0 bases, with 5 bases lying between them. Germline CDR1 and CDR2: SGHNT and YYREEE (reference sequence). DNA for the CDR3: TGTGCCAGCAGCTTGCCCAGCTCCTACGAGCAGTACTTC. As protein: CASSLPSSYEQYF.

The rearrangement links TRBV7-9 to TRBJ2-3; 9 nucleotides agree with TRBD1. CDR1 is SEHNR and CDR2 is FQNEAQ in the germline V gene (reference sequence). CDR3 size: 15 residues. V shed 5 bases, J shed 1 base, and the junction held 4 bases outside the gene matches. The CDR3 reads CASSPRTGGTDTQYF. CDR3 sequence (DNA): TGTGCCAGCAGCCCCAGGACAGGGGGCACAGATACGCAGTATTTT.

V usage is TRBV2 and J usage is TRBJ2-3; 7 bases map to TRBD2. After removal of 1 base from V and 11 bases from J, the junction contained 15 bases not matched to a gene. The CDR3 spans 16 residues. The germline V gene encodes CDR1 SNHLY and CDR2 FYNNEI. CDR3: CASSEVPGLTLWGQYF. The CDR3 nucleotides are TGTGCCAGCAGTGAAGTGCCGGGACTAACCCTCTGGGGGCAGTATTTT.

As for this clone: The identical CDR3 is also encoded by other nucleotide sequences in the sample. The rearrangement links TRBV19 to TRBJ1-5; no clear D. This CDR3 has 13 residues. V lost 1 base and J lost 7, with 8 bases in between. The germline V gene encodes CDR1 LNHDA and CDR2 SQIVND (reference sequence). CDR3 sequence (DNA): TGTGCCAGTAGTATAGGGGTTGGGCAGCCCCAGCATTTT. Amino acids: CASSIGVGQPQHF.